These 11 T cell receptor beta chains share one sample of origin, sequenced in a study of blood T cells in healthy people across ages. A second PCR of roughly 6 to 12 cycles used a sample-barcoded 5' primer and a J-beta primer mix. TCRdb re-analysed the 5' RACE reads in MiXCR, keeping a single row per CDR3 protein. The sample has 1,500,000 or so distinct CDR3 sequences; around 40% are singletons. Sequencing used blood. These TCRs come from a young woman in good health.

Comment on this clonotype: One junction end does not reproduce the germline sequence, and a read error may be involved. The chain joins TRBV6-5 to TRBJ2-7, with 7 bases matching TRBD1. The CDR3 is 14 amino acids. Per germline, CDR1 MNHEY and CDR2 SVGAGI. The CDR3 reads CASRRGQSGCERYF. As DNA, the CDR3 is TGTGCCAGCAGAAGGGGACAGTCTGGTTGCGAGCGGTACTTC.

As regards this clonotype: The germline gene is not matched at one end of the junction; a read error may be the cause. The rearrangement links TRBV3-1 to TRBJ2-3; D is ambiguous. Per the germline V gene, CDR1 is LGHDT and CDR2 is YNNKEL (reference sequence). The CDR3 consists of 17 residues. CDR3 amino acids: CACSQVFLDGSTDTQYF. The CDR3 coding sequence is TGTGCCTGCAGCCAAGTATTTTTGGACGGCTCCACAGATACGCAGTATTTT.

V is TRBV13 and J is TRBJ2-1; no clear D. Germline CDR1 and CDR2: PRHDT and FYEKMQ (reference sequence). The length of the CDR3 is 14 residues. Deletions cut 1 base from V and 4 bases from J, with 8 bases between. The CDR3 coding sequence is TGTGCCAGCAGCTTAGATAACAAGTACAATGAGCAGTTCTTC. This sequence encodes CASSLDNKYNEQFF.

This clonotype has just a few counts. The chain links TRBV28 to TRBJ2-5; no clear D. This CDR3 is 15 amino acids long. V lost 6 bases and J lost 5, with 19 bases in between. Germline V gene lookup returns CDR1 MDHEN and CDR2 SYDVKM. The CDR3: CASSSPAVVGETQYF. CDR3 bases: TGTGCCAGCAGCTCCCCGGCGGTAGTGGGTGAGACCCAGTACTTC.

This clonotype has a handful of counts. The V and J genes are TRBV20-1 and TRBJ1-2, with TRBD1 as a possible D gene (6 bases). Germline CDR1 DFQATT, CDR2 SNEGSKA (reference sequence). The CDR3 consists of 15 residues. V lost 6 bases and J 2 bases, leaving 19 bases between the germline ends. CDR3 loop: CSAGGLGGGNYGYTF. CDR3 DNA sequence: TGCAGTGCGGGGGGACTGGGAGGGGGGAACTATGGCTACACCTTC.

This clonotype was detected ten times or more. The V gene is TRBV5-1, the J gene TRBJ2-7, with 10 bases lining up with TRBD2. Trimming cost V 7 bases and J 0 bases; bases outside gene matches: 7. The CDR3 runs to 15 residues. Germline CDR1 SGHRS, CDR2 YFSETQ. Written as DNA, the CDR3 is TGCGCCAGCTCGTATGGGACTAGCGACTCCTACGAGCAGTACTTC. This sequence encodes CASSYGTSDSYEQYF.

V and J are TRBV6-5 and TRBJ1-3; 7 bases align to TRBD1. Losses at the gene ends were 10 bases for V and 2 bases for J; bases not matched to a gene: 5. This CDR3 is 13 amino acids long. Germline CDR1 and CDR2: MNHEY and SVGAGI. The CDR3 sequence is CATHRGTGNTIYF. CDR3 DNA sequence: TGTGCCACTCACAGGGGAACTGGAAACACCATATATTTT.

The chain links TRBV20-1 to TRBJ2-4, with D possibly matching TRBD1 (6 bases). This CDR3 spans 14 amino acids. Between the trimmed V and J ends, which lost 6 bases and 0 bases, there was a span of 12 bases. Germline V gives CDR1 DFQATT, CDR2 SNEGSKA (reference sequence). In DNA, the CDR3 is TGCAGTGCACCCGGGACACTAGCCAAAAACATTCAGTACTTC. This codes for CSAPGTLAKNIQYF.

The DNA of the CDR3 is TGCGCCAGCAGCCAAGATTTCGGCGGGGGGGCGTCAAGGGAGACGCAGTATTTT. This gives the protein CASSQDFGGGASRETQYF. The chain recombines TRBV4-3 with TRBJ2-3, with 9 bases aligning to TRBD2. The germline V gene encodes CDR1 LGHNA and CDR2 YSLEER. This CDR3 spans 18 amino acids. V trimming: 0 bases; J trimming: 9 bases; junction bases outside the gene matches: 16.

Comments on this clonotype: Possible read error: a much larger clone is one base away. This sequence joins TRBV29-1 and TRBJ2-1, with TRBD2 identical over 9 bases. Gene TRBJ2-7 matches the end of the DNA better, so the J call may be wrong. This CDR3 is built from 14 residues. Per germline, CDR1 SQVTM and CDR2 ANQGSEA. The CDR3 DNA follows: TGCAGCGCCGTACTAGCGGGCTCCTACAATGAGCAGTACTTC. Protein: CSAVLAGSYNEQYF.

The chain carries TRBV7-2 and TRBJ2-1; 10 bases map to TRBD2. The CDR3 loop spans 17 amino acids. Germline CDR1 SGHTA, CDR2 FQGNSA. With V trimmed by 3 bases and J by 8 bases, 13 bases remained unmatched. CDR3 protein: CASSFLAGEFLDDEQFF. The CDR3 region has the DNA TGTGCCAGCAGCTTTCTAGCGGGAGAATTCTTAGACGATGAGCAGTTCTTC.